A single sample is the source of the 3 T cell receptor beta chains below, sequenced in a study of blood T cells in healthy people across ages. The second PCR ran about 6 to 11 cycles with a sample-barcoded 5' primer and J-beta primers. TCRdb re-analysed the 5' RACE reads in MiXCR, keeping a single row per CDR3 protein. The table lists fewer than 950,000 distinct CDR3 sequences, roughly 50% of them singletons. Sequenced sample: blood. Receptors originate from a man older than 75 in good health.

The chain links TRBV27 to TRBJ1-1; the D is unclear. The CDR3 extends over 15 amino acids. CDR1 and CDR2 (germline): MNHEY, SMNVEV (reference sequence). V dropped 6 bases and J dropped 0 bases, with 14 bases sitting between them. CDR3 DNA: TGTGCCAGCAGCCCCCAGTTTGGACTGAACACTGAAGCTTTCTTT. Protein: CASSPQFGLNTEAFF.

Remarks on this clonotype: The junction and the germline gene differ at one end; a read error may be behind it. CDR3 DNA: TGTGCCAGCAGCGGACGACAGGACCAGGAGACCCAGTACTTC. Its translation: CASSGRQDQETQYF. This chain links TRBV7-8 with TRBJ2-5, with D tentatively TRBD1 (6 bases). Germline CDR1 SGHVS, CDR2 FQNEAQ. The length of the CDR3 is 14 residues.

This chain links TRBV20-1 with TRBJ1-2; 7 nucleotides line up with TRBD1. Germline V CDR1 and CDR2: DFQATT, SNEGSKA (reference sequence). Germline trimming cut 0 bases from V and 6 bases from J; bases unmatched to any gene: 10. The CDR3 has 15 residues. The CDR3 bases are TGCAGTGCTAGAGAATCGACAGGGAGGAGGAATGGCTACACCTTC. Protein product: CSARESTGRRNGYTF.